What follows are 23 T cell receptor beta chains derived from one specimen sequenced in a study of naive and memory T cell subsets (dated by TCRdb to 2016 to 2017). Library preparation used UMI-ligation and nested PCR. TCRdb shows the sequencer as Illumina MiSeq. The ligated cDNA was amplified in four rounds of PCR with nested alpha and beta constant region primers together with the SP2 primer. The public sequencing data were trimmed at Q25 with fastp and processed into clonotypes with MiXCR by TCRdb, which kept only in-frame beta chains. For every CDR3 protein sequence, its rows merge into one entry that carries the most common genes and DNA. A total of 25,000 to 30,000 distinct CDR3 sequences appear in this sample, 4% to 6.5% of them only once. Around 7% of the sample is held by the ten biggest clonotypes. Using 3' ligation of a UMI-containing oligonucleotide to TCR cDNA, the study laid out a robust and sensitive protocol to amplify, sequence and analyze TCRs.

Sequencing was carried out using blood. These receptor sequences come from an adult in good health.

This clonotype appeared a few times. The gene calls are TRBV4-1 and TRBJ2-2, with 9 bases matching TRBD1. Germline V gene lookup returns CDR1 MGHRA and CDR2 YSYEKL. V lost 2 bases and J lost 2; bases outside the gene matches: 6. CDR3 size: 17 residues. CDR3 sequence reads: CASSQSPGQGNTGELFF. CDR3 DNA: TGCGCCAGCAGCCAATCCCCGGGACAGGGTAACACCGGGGAGCTGTTTTTT.

The table lists this clonotype with many counts. The chain joins TRBV4-3 to TRBJ2-3, with 11 bases that match TRBD2. The CDR3 sequence is 17 residues long. The V segment lost 2 bases and the J segment 5 bases; nucleotides outside the gene matches: 9. Germline V lookup: CDR1 LGHNA, CDR2 YSLEER. The CDR3 protein is CASSQLAGGPGRDTQYF. The CDR3 DNA follows: TGCGCCAGCAGCCAACTAGCGGGAGGCCCCGGCCGAGATACGCAGTATTTT.

This clonotype is judged medium-sized. DNA for the CDR3: TGCAGTGCTACTTCAGGGACTAGCGGACGGAATGAGCAGTTCTTC. This codes for CSATSGTSGRNEQFF. The V gene is TRBV20-1, the J gene TRBJ2-1; TRBD2 aligns across 11 bases. This CDR3 region has 15 residues. Trimming cost V 4 bases and J 7 bases; bases outside gene matches: 9. Germline CDR1 DFQATT, CDR2 SNEGSKA (reference sequence).

This clonotype has a count of ten or more. V gene TRBV29-1 combines with J gene TRBJ1-1; no clear D gene. The CDR3 length is 11 residues. CDR1 and CDR2 (germline): SQVTM, ANQGSEA. Trimming removed 5 bases at V and 1 base at J, with 5 bases between. This chain's CDR3 is CSVLQNTEAFF. Here the CDR3 DNA reads TGCAGCGTTTTACAGAACACTGAAGCTTTCTTT.

Worth noting for this clonotype: This may arise from a read error, as a much more abundant clone is one base away. This sequence joins TRBV10-3 and TRBJ1-1; no clear D gene. Germline loops: CDR1 ENHRY, CDR2 SYGVKD. This CDR3 comprises 12 residues. The CDR3 reads CAIKGDSTEAYF. CDR3 nucleotides: TGTGCCATCAAAGGCGACTCCACTGAAGCTTACTTT.

This clonotype rates as medium-sized (0.01 to 0.1%). The rearrangement uses TRBV29-1 and TRBJ2-5; no reliable D call. V was shortened by 0 bases and J by 0 bases, with 11 bases between the two germline ends. The CDR3 sequence is 15 residues long. Germline CDR1 SQVTM, CDR2 ANQGSEA. In DNA form, the CDR3 reads TGCAGCGTTGAAGATCCTCTAGGCTACCAAGAGACCCAGTACTTC. Translated, it gives CSVEDPLGYQETQYF.

In this sample, this clonotype turned up many times. The chain links TRBV29-1 to TRBJ2-1; no firm D call. In germline, CDR1 is SQVTM, CDR2 ANQGSEA. This CDR3 spans 13 amino acids. The chain's CDR3 is CSPGLVDYNEQFF. The CDR3 nucleotides read TGCAGTCCCGGGTTAGTAGACTACAATGAGCAGTTCTTC.

This clonotype was observed many times. The gene calls are TRBV11-2 and TRBJ2-7; tentative D call: TRBD1 (6 bases). V was trimmed by 5 bases and J by 2 bases, leaving 13 bases between them. The CDR3 length is 14 residues. Looked up from germline, CDR1 is SGHAT and CDR2 is FQNNGV. The CDR3 sequence is CASSPRTVTYEQYF. The CDR3 coding sequence is TGTGCCAGCAGCCCGAGGACAGTCACCTACGAGCAGTACTTC.

This clonotype was seen at least ten times. The gene calls are TRBV7-9 and TRBJ1-2; D perhaps matches TRBD1 (5 bases). The germline V gene encodes CDR1 SEHNR and CDR2 FQNEAQ (reference sequence). The CDR3 sequence is 12 residues long. V lost 3 bases and J lost 7, with 9 bases in between. This CDR3 is CASSFVQGGYTF. CDR3 nucleotide sequence: TGTGCCAGCAGCTTCGTGCAGGGTGGCTACACCTTC.

This clonotype has ten or more counts. The V call is TRBV6-2 or TRBV6-3, the J call TRBJ2-7, with a tentative D call TRBD1 (5 bases). This CDR3 is built from 13 residues. The V and J ends lost 3 bases and 6 bases respectively, with 12 bases between them. Germline V gene sequence: CDR1 MNHEY, CDR2 SVGEGT. In nucleotides, the CDR3 is TGTGCCAGCAGTTATCTTCCTAGGGGCGAGCAGTACTTC. Residues: CASSYLPRGEQYF.

In regard to this clonotype: Being one base from a much bigger clone, this may be a read error. The chain uses TRBV30 and TRBJ2-3; D perhaps matches TRBD2 (5 bases). Germline CDR1 is GTSNPN and CDR2 is SVGIG (reference sequence). The V and J ends lost 5 bases and 2 bases respectively, with 20 bases between them. This CDR3 contains 16 residues. The CDR3 protein is CAWGQTLERSTDTQYF. CDR3 coding DNA: TGTGCCTGGGGCCAAACACTAGAGCGATCCACAGATACGCAGTATTTT.

In this sample, this clonotype turned up many times. The chain combines TRBV2 with TRBJ1-2; 8 bases are a match to TRBD1. Germline V CDR1 and CDR2: SNHLY, FYNNEI. The CDR3 runs 12 residues. J gave up 8 bases and V 4 bases, and 3 bases lay outside the gene matches. CDR3 sequence: CASSVQGAGYTF. The CDR3 DNA is TGTGCCAGCAGTGTCCAGGGGGCAGGCTACACCTTC.

Ten or more counts support this clonotype. The rearrangement uses TRBV9 and TRBJ2-7, with D possibly being TRBD1 or TRBD2 (5 bases each). Trimming left V 4 bases short and J 5 bases short, with 19 bases between. The germline gives CDR1 SGDLS, CDR2 YYNGEE. The CDR3 has 15 residues. The CDR3 coding sequence is TGTGCCAGCAGCCCCGCCGGGGCCCCTTCACACGAGCAGTACTTC. As protein: CASSPAGAPSHEQYF. The full variable domain, completed using reference TRBV9 and TRBJ2-7, is DSGVTQTPKHLITATGQRVTLRCSPRSGDLSVYWYQQSLDQGLQFLIQYYNGEERAKGNILERFSAQQFPDLHSELNLSSLELGDSALYFCASSPAGAPSHEQYFGPGTRLTVT.

This clonotype was counted a few times. The chain has TRBV19 and TRBJ2-1, with no clear D. CDR1 LNHDA and CDR2 SQIVND come from the germline V gene (reference sequence). The V end was cut by 0 bases, the J end by 3 bases, with 6 bases between. The CDR3 sequence is 14 residues long. CDR3: CASSIDRGYNEQFF. CDR3 nucleotides: TGTGCCAGTAGTATAGATCGAGGCTACAATGAGCAGTTCTTC. Using reference TRBV19 and TRBJ2-1 for the parts outside the CDR3, the full variable domain is DGGITQSPKYLFRKEGQNVTLSCEQNLNHDAMYWYRQDPGQGLRLIYYSQIVNDFQKGDIAEGYSVSREKKESFPLTVTSAQKNPTAFYLCASSIDRGYNEQFFGPGTRLTVL.

V is TRBV7-2 and J is TRBJ1-2, with 8 bases fitting TRBD1. CDR1 and CDR2 (germline): SGHTA, FQGNSA. The CDR3 spans 17 residues. V shed 3 bases and J 6 bases; nucleotides not matched to a gene: 15. CDR3 DNA: TGTGCCAGCAGCTTCACCGGGACAGGTCCGTTTGGGGATGGCTACACCTTC. It translates to CASSFTGTGPFGDGYTF.

This clonotype was seen more than once but under ten times. This chain joins TRBV27 and TRBJ2-3; 13 nucleotides match TRBD2. J was trimmed by 3 bases and V by 4 bases; bases with no gene match: 7. The CDR3 sequence is 17 residues long. Germline assignment: CDR1 MNHEY and CDR2 SMNVEV (reference sequence). The CDR3, as DNA: TGTGCCAGCAGTTCCGGGACTAGCGGGACTGCTACAGATACGCAGTATTTT. Protein product: CASSSGTSGTATDTQYF.

This clonotype was observed at least ten times. V usage is TRBV7-2 and J usage is TRBJ2-1; weak D call: TRBD2 (5 bases). This CDR3 has 12 residues. From germline, CDR1 is SGHTA and CDR2 FQGNSA. V was clipped by 5 bases and J by 7 bases, with 9 bases between them. The CDR3 reads CASSLSANEQFF. The DNA for the CDR3 is TGTGCCAGCAGCCTTAGCGCTAATGAGCAGTTCTTC.

This clonotype was observed at least ten times. J is TRBJ1-2 and V is TRBV20-1; possible D gene TRBD1, 6 bases. The ends were cut back, 0 bases at V and 1 base at J, with 15 bases in the middle. The CDR3 sequence is 16 residues long. CDR1 is DFQATT, CDR2 SNEGSKA, per germline (reference sequence). This CDR3 reads CSAREGGLGINYGYTF. The CDR3 region has the DNA TGCAGTGCTAGAGAGGGGGGGCTCGGAATTAACTATGGCTACACCTTC.

As concerns this clonotype: A read error may explain this, as a much larger clone is one base away. The chain couples TRBV7-8 to TRBJ2-1, with a possible D match to TRBD1 (5 bases). The CDR3 contains 15 residues. Per germline, CDR1 SGHVS and CDR2 FQNEAQ. The V end lost 6 bases, the J end lost 5 bases, and 17 bases lay between the germline ends. The CDR3 DNA reads as TGTGCCAGCAGGGAGACAGCGACCACTCACAATGAGCAGTTCTTC. Protein sequence: CASRETATTHNEQFF.

This clonotype was seen ten or more times. The chain couples TRBV7-2 to TRBJ2-7, with D unclear. CDR3 length: 13 amino acids. V was clipped by 2 bases and J by 4 bases, with 9 bases between them. Germline assignment: CDR1 SGHTA and CDR2 FQGNSA. Here the CDR3 DNA reads TGTGCCAGCAGCTTAAAAGGGCCGTACGAGCAGTACTTC. Translation: CASSLKGPYEQYF.

The genes are TRBV6-2 or TRBV6-3 and TRBJ2-5; 12 nucleotides match TRBD2. The CDR3 contains 16 residues. Germline CDR1 and CDR2: MNHEY and SVGEGT. Trimming cost V 5 bases and J 5 bases; bases outside gene matches: 9. This CDR3 is CASSLWLAGGPETQYF. The CDR3 nucleotides are TGTGCCAGCAGTCTTTGGCTAGCGGGAGGGCCGGAGACCCAGTACTTC.

This clonotype was picked up many times. The chain carries TRBV6-2 or TRBV6-3 and TRBJ2-7; 14 nucleotides align to TRBD2. Trimming cost V 2 bases and J 13 bases; bases outside gene matches: 10. The germline V gene has CDR1 MNHEY and CDR2 SVGEGT. CDR3 length: 15 residues. CDR3 loop: CASSYPRTSGRRVYF. In nucleotides, the CDR3 is TGTGCCAGCAGTTACCCTCGGACTAGCGGGAGGCGCGTTTACTTC.

This clonotype was observed at least ten times. The chain joins TRBV29-1 to TRBJ1-3; unclear D gene. Per germline, CDR1 SQVTM and CDR2 ANQGSEA. V gave up 7 bases and J gave up 0 bases, with 19 bases separating them. The CDR3 has 16 amino acids. The CDR3 DNA reads as TGCAGCGCCCACGGCCAGAATGTCTACTCTGGAAACACCATATATTTT. This codes for CSAHGQNVYSGNTIYF.